The clone carrying this T cell receptor (beta chain) was counted many times. Its antigen is not identified. The data are from a study of T-cell reconstitution after alpha-beta-depleted transplantation in children. Study observations and caveats: TCRbeta diversity was high at day 60 in some patients (a result of surviving recipient T cells and thymic progenitors).

Preparing the TCRbeta library involved the use of unique molecular identifiers. TCRdb reprocessed the PCR reads via MiXCR and lists one record per CDR3 protein. The sample gives fewer than 750,000 distinct CDR3 sequences, around 23% of which show up once; about 14% is in the top ten. From germline, CDR1 is DFQATT and CDR2 SNEGSKA (reference sequence). V lost 6 bases and J lost 3, with 15 bases in between. This CDR3 is 14 amino acids long. The material sequenced was PBMCs, mostly from graft donor cells, taken 360 days after TCRalphabeta/CD19-depleted stem cell transplant. This clonotype was obtained from a boy less than two years old who had a stem cell transplant for acute myeloid leukemia, so the T cells may come from the graft donor. This chain joins TRBV20-1 and TRBJ1-5, with D perhaps matching TRBD1 (5 bases). CDR3: CSAAEGNHNQPQHF. The DNA of the CDR3 is TGCAGTGCGGCGGAGGGGAACCACAATCAGCCCCAGCATTTT.